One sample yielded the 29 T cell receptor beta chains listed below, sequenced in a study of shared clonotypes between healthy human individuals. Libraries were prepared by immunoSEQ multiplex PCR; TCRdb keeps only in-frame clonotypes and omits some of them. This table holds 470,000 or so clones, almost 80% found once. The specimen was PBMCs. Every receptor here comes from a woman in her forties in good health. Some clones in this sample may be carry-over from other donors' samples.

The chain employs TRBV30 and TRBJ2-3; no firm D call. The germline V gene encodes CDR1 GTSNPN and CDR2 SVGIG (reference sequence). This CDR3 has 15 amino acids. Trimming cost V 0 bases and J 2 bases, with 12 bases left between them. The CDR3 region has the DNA TGTGCCTGGAGTGTTGTATTGCTACCCACAGATACGCAGTATTTT. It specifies CAWSVVLLPTDTQYF. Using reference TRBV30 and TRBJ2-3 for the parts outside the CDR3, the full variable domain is SQTIHQWPATLVQPVGSPLSLECTVEGTSNPNLYWYRQAAGRGLQLLFYSVGIGQISSEVPQNLSASRPQDRQFILSSKKLLLSDSGFYLCAWSVVLLPTDTQYFGPGTRLTVL.

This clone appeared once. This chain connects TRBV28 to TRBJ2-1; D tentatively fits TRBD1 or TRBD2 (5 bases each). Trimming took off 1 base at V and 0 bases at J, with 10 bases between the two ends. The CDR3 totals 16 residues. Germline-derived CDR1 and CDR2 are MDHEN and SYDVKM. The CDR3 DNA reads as TGTGCCAGCAGTTTATATCCAGGGAGCTCCTACAATGAGCAGTTCTTC. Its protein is CASSLYPGSSYNEQFF.

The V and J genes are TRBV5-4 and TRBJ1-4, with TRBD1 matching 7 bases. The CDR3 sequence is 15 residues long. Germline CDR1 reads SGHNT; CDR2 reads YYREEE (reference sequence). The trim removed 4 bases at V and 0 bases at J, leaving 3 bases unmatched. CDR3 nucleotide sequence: TGTGCCAGCAGCAGGGACAGCACAACTAATGAAAAACTGTTTTTT. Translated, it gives CASSRDSTTNEKLFF.

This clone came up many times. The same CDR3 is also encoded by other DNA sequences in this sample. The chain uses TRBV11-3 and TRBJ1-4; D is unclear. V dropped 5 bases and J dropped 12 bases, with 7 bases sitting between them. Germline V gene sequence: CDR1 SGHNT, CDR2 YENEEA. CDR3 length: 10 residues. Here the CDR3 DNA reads TGTGCCAGCAGCACCTACGAACTGTTTTTT. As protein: CASSTYELFF. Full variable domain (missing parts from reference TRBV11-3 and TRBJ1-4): EAGVVQSPRYKIIEKKQPVAFWCNPISGHNTLYWYLQNLGQGPELLIRYENEEAVDDSQLPKDRFSAERLKGVDSTLKIQPAELGDSAVYLCASSTYELFFGSGTQLSVL.

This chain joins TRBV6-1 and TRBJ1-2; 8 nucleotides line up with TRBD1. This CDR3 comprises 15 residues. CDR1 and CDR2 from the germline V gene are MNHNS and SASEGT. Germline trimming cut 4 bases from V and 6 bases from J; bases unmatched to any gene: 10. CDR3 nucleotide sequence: TGTGCCAGCAGTGCCTTCATGACAGGGGAGGATGGCTACACCTTC. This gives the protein CASSAFMTGEDGYTF.

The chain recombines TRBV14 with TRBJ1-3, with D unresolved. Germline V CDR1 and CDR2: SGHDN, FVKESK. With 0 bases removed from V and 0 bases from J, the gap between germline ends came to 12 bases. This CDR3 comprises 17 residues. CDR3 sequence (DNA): TGTGCCAGCAGCCAAGATCTTGGCAGAACCTCTGGAAACACCATATATTTT. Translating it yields CASSQDLGRTSGNTIYF.

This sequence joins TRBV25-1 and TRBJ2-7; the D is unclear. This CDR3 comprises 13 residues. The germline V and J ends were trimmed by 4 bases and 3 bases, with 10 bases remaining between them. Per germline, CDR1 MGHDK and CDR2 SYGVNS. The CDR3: CASSVGSGYEQYF. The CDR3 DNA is TGTGCCAGCAGTGTGGGGTCAGGCTACGAGCAGTACTTC.

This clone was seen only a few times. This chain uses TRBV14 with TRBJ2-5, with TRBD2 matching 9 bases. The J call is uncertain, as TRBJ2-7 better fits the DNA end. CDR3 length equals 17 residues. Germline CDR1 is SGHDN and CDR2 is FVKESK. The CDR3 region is CASSQEERASGTYEQYF. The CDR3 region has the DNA TGTGCCAGCAGCCAAGAAGAAAGGGCTAGCGGGACCTACGAGCAGTACTTC.

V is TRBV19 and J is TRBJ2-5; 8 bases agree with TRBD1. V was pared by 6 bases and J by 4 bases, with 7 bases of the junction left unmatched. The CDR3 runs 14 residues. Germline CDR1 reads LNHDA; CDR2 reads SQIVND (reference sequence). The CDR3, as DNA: TGTGCCAGTAGCGGACAGGGTGTAGGAGAGACCCAGTACTTC. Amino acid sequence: CASSGQGVGETQYF.

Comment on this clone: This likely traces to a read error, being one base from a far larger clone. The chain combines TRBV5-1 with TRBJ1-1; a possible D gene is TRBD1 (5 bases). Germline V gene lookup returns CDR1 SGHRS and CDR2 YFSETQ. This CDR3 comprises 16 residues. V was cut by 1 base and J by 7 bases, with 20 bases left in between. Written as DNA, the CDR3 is TGCGCCAGCAGCTTGTGGTCTATGATCGGCGGGGGTGAAGCTTTCTTT. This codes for CASSLWSMIGGGEAFF.

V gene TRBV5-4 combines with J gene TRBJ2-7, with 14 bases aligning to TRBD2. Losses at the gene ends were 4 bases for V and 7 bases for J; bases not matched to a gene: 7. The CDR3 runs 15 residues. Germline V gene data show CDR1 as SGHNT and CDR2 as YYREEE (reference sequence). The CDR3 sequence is CASSPGLAGVGEQYF. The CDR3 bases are TGTGCCAGCAGCCCGGGACTAGCGGGAGTAGGAGAGCAGTACTTC.

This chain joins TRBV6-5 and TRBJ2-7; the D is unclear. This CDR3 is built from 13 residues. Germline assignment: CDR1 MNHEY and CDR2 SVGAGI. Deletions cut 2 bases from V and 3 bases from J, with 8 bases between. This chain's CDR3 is CASSYDPLYEQYF. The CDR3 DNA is TGTGCCAGCAGTTACGATCCCCTCTACGAGCAGTACTTC.

This chain's CDR3 is CASSSDRLAGGYEQYF. Written as DNA, the CDR3 is TGTGCCAGCAGCTCCGATCGACTAGCGGGGGGCTACGAGCAGTACTTC. The rearrangement links TRBV7-2 to TRBJ2-5; TRBD2 aligns across 13 bases. The J call may be wrong; the DNA end is better matched by TRBJ2-7. Germline V gives CDR1 SGHTA, CDR2 FQGNSA. This CDR3 spans 16 amino acids.

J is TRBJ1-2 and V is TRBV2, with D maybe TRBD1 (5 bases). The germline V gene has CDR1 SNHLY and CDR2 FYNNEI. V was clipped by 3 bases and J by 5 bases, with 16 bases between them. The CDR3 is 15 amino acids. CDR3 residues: CASSEIRDGGYGYTF. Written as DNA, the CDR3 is TGTGCCAGCAGTGAGATCCGGGACGGCGGATATGGCTACACCTTC.

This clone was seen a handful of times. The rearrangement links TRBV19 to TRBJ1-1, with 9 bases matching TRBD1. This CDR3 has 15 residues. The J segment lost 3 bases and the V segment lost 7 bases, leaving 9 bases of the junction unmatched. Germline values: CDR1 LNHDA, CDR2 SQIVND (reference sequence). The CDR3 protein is CASTPPGQGDTEAFF. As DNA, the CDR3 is TGTGCCAGTACCCCCCCGGGACAGGGCGACACTGAAGCTTTCTTT.

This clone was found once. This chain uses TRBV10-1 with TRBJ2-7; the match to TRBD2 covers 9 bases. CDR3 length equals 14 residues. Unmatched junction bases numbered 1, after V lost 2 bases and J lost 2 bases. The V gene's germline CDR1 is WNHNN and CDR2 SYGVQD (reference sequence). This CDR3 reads CASSESGRPYEQYF. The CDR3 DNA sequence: TGCGCCAGCAGTGAGAGCGGGAGGCCCTACGAGCAGTACTTC.

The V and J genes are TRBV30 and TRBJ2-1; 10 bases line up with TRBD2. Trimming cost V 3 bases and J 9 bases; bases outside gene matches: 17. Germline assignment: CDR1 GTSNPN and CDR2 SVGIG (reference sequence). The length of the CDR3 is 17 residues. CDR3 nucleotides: TGTGCCTGGAGAAAGGCGCTAGCGGGAGTGTATTCTAGTGAGCAGTTCTTC. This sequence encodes CAWRKALAGVYSSEQFF.

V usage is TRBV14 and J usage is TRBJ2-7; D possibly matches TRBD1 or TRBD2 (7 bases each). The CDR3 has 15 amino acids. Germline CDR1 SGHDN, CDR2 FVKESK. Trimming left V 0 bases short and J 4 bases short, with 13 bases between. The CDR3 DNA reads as TGTGCCAGCAGCCAAGAACGACAGGGACTATACGAGCAGTACTTC. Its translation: CASSQERQGLYEQYF.

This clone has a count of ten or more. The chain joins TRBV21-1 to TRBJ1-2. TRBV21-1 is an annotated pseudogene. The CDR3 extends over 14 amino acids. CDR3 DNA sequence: TGTGCCAGCAGCAAAGCGAGGGTCAACTATGGCTACACCTTC. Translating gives CASSKARVNYGYTF.

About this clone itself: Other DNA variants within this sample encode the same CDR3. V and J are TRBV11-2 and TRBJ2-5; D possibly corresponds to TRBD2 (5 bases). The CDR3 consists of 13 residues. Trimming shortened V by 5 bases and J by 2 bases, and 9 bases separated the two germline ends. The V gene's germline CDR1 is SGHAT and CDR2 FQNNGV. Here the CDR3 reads CASSRGSQETQYF. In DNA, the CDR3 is TGTGCCAGCAGCCGCGGGTCGCAAGAGACCCAGTACTTC.

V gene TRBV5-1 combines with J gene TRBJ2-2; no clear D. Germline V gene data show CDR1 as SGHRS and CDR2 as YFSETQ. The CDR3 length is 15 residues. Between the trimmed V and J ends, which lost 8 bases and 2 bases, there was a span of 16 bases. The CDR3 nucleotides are TGCGCCAGTCACGCCTTGGACCGAAACACCGGGGAGCTGTTTTTT. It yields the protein CASHALDRNTGELFF. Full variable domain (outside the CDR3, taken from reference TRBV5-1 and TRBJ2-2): KAGVTQTPRYLIKTRGQQVTLSCSPISGHRSVSWYQQTPGQGLQFLFEYFSETQRNKGNFPGRFSGRQFSNSRSEMNVSTLELGDSALYLCASHALDRNTGELFFGEGSRLTVL.

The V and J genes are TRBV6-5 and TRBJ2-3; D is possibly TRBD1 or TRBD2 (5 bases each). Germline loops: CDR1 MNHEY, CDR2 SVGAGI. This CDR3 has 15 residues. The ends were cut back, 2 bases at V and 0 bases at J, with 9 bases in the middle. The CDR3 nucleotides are TGTGCCAGCAGTTACGGGGGAGCTAGCACAGATACGCAGTATTTT. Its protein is CASSYGGASTDTQYF.

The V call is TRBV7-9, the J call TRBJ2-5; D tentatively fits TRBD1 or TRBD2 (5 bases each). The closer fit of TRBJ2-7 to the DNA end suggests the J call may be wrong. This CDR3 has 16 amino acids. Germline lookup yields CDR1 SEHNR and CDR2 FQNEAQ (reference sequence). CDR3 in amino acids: CASSRPPSGPGYEQYF. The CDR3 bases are TGTGCCAGCAGCCGACCCCCTTCGGGGCCGGGTTACGAGCAGTACTTC.

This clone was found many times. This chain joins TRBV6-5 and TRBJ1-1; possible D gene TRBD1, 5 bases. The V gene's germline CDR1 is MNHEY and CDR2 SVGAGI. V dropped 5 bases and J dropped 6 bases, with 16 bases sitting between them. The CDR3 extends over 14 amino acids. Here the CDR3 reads CASSEVTGVAEAFF. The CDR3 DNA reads TGTGCCAGCAGTGAAGTGACGGGGGTAGCTGAAGCTTTCTTT.

The CDR3 DNA follows: TGTGCCAGCAGCCGGGGTAATCAGCCCCAGCATTTT. This codes for CASSRGNQPQHF. The chain couples TRBV25-1 to TRBJ1-5; the D is unclear. The CDR3 consists of 12 residues. The V and J ends lost 6 bases and 4 bases respectively, with 7 bases between them. CDR1 and CDR2 from the germline V gene are MGHDK and SYGVNS.

The CDR3 sequence: CASSGGGRYNSPLHF. As DNA, the CDR3 is TGTGCCAGCAGCGGCGGGGGCCGCTATAATTCACCCCTCCACTTT. This sequence joins TRBV5-4 and TRBJ1-6, with D maybe TRBD1 (6 bases). From germline, CDR1 is SGHNT and CDR2 YYREEE (reference sequence). V was trimmed by 4 bases and J by 3 bases, leaving 11 bases between them. The CDR3 runs to 15 residues.

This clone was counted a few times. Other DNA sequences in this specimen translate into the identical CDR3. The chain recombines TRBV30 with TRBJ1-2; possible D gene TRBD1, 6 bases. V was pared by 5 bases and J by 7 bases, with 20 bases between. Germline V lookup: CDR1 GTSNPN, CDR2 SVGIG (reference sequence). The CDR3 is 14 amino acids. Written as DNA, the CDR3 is TGTGCCTGGGGCTCAAAGGGACATTGGCGTGGCTACACCTTC. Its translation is CAWGSKGHWRGYTF. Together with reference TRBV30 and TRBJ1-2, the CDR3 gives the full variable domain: SQTIHQWPATLVQPVGSPLSLECTVEGTSNPNLYWYRQAAGRGLQLLFYSVGIGQISSEVPQNLSASRPQDRQFILSSKKLLLSDSGFYLCAWGSKGHWRGYTFGSGTRLTVV.

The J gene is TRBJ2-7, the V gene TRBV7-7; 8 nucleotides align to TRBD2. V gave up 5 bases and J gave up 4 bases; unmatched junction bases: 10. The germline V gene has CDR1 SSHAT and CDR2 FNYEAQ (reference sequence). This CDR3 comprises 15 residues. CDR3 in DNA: TGTGCCAGCAGCCCCGGGAGGGGTTCTTCTTACGAGCAGTACTTC. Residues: CASSPGRGSSYEQYF.

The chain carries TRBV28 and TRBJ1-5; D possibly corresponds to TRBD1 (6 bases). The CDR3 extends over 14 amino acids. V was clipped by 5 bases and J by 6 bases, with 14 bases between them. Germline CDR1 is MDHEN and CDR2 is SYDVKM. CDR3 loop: CASSEGSGAQPQHF. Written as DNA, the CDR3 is TGTGCCAGCAGTGAGGGGTCGGGGGCTCAGCCCCAGCATTTT.